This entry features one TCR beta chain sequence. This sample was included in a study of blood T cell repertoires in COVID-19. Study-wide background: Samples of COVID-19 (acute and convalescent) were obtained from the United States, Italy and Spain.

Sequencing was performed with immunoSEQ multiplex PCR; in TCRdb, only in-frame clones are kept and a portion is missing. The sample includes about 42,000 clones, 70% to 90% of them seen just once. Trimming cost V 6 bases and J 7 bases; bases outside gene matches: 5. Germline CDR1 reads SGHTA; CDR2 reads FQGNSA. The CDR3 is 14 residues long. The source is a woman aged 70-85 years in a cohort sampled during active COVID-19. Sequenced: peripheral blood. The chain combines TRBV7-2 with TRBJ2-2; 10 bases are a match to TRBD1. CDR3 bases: TGTGCCAGCAGTCCGGACAGGGGGATCGGGGAGCTGTTTTTT. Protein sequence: CASSPDRGIGELFF.